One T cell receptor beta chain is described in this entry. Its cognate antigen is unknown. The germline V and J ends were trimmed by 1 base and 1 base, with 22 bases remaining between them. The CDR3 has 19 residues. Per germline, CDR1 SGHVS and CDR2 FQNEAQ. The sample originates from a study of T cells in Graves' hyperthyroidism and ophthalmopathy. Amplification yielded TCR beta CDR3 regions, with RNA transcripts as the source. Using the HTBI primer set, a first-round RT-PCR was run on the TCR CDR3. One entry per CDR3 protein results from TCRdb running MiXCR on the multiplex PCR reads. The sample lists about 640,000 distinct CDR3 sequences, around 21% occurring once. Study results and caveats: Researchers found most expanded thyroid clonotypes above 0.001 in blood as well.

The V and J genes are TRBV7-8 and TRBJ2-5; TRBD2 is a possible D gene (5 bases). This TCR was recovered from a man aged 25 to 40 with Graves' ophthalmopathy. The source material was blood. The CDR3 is CASSLERPYVRGRQETQYF. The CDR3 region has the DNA TGTGCCAGCAGCTTAGAAAGGCCCTATGTTCGAGGGCGCCAAGAGACCCAGTACTTC.